This T cell receptor (beta chain) was profiled in a study of spatial heterogeneity in lung cancer. For the study at large: The study consistently detected more beta-chain than alpha-chain sequences.

Single TCR cDNA molecules each had their own unique molecular identifier. TCRdb independently ran MiXCR on the 5' RACE reads; one entry per CDR3 protein. The data show tens of thousands of distinct CDR3 sequences, 9.5% to 15% seen once. Germline lookup yields CDR1 ENHRY and CDR2 SYGVKD. Deletions cut 2 bases from V and 0 bases from J, with 10 bases between. CDR3 length: 16 residues. Study-wide findings and caveats: Compared with follow-up, resection was when ubiquitous expanded tumor TCRs appeared in blood more.

Time point reported: sample taken at primary tumor resection. Unsorted whole RNA from tumor, nontumor lung or frozen PBMC underwent sequencing. This clonotype turned up a few times. The antigen remains unidentified. The sequencing here drew on PBMCs, taken at surgery. V usage is TRBV10-3 and J usage is TRBJ2-2; D not certain. This TCR came from a male donor with early-stage non-small cell lung cancer. The CDR3 region has the DNA TGTGCCATCAGTGAGCGCTTCCCCGCGAACACCGGGGAGCTGTTTTTT. It yields the protein CAISERFPANTGELFF.